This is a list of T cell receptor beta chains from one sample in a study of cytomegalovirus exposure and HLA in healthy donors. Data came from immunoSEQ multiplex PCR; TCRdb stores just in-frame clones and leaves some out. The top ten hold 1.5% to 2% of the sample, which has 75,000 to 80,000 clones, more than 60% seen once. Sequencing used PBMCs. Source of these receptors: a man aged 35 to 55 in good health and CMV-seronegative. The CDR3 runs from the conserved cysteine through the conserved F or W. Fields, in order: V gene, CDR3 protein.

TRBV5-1 CASSFFGTNEETQYF
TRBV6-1 CASSPNRGERQYF
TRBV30 CAWSGSGLAGVIGRHNEQFF
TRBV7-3 CASSFLNTGELFF
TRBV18 CASSVKQHEKLFF
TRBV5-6 CASTPLGLGVQETQYF
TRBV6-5 CASSYSKGGIETQYF
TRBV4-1 CASSQEWAPHTNEQFF
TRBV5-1 CASSLDQSTDTQYF
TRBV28 CASEAGEIYEQYF
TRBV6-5 CASSYVVGRAREQYF
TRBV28 CASSHHSGSRGAGELFF
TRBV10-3 CAISEKRAEAFF
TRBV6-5 CASSYRGQGSYEQYF
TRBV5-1 CASSSLGGQSTGELFF
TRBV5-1 CASSPGTGVNSPLHF
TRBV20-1 CSAAQGARHTF
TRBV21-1 CASSKSHRMTANSYEQYF
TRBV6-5 CASSYSGQANYGYTF
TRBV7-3 CASSPRQGHVNTGELFF
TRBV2 CASNRDYEQYF
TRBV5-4 CASSEPGLDDNEQFF
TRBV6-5 CASSPNSDTQYF
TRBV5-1 CASSLGAGVADTQYF
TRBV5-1 CASSSGTDTDTQYF
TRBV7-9 CASSLDFGGRYGYTF
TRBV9 CASSPRGDDNSPLHF
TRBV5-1 CASSLADGSVGELFF
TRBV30 CAWSQDSYEQYF
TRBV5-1 CASSLDGTSGRNEQFF
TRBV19 CASSKNRGPNTEAFF
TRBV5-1 CASSSSGSVAVEQFF
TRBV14 CASSQWEGSWEAFF
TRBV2 CASSVQGVDQPQHF
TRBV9 CASSAQGRDRGLLEGYTF
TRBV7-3 CASSLMGQGGEQYF
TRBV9 CASRGLQETQYF
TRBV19 CASSIQGVGEQFF
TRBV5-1 CASSLIGDRRTGELFF
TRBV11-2 CASRPASYGYTF
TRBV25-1 CASSARSGANVLTF
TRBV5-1 CASSPDAFTGTRNQPQHF
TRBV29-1 CSSADTEAFF
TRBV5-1 CASSLDREGNYNEQFF
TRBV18 CASSPLRGQGAKETQYF
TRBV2 CASNFGLAVYEQYF
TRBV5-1 CASSLTGTGASGANVLTF
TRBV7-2 CASSSRVEAGAAKNIQYF
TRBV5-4 CASRAGTSFLETQYF
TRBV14 CASSQGQGLANTGELFF
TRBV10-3 CAIGTGVEEWPQHF
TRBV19 CASSPRGKNTGELFF
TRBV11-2 CASSLGGGGGYEQYF